Listed below are T cell receptor beta chains from one sample, sequenced in a study of blood T cell repertoires in COVID-19. Assay: immunoSEQ multiplex PCR; the TCRdb copy retains only in-frame clones and omits some. The sample records over 70,000 clones, approximately 89% being singletons. Sequenced input: peripheral blood. Receptors originate from a man aged 80 or over with acute or convalescent COVID-19. The CDR3 runs from the conserved cysteine through the conserved F or W. The D gene is left open where the match is weak. Clone size is shown for a subset of rows, as once, few, many or a class of expanded clone.

j_call d_call clone_size cdr3_length v_call cdr3_nt cdr3_aa
TRBJ1-1 TRBD1 once 16 TRBV30 TGTGCCTGGACCGGACAGGGACGGAGTTTGAGCACTGAAGCTTTCTTT CAWTGQGRSLSTEAFF
TRBJ1-1 NA NA 15 TRBV4-1 TGCGCCAGCAGCCAAGAGGGGCCGGCCTACACTGAAGCTTTCTTT CASSQEGPAYTEAFF
TRBJ1-5 NA NA 15 TRBV6-5 TGTGCCAGCAAGCACAGATTCGTAGGCAATCAGCCCCAGCATTTT CASKHRFVGNQPQHF
TRBJ2-7 NA NA 17 TRBV19 TGTGCCAGTAGTATAGGAGAAGGGGGGACAGTGTCCTACGAGCAGTACTTC CASSIGEGGTVSYEQYF
TRBJ2-7 NA NA 17 TRBV27 TGTGCCAGCAGTTTGAGGCGCACAGGCGAAAAGGGCTACGAGCAGTACTTC CASSLRRTGEKGYEQYF
TRBJ2-3 NA NA 14 TRBV7-9 TGTGCCAGCAGCTTACCGCAGTTCACAGATACGCAGTATTTT CASSLPQFTDTQYF
TRBJ2-3 TRBD2 NA 17 TRBV5-1 TGCGCCAGCAGCTGGGGCGGGACTAGCGGGACCACAGATACGCAGTATTTT CASSWGGTSGTTDTQYF
TRBJ2-1 NA NA 15 TRBV11-3 TGTGCCAGCAGCCAAACACAGGGTCCCTACAATGAGCAGTTCTTC CASSQTQGPYNEQFF
TRBJ1-4 NA NA 12 TRBV16 TGTGCCAGCAGCCAATCGGCCAGGGCACTGTTTTTT CASSQSARALFF
TRBJ2-7 TRBD1 NA 14 TRBV7-2 TGTGCCAGCAGCTCCCGGACAGGGGGCTACGAGCAGTACTTC CASSSRTGGYEQYF
TRBJ1-2 NA once 16 TRBV6-1 TGTGCCAGCAGTGACATAAAGGGGCAGATCCATCTCCGCTACACCTTC CASSDIKGQIHLRYTF
TRBJ2-7 NA NA 13 TRBV25-1 TGTGCCAGCAGGGAGGGAGGATCTTACGAGCAGTACTTC CASREGGSYEQYF
TRBJ1-4 TRBD1 NA 16 TRBV4-1 TGCGCCAGCAGCCCGGGGACAGGGACGATCGGGGAAAAACTGTTTTTT CASSPGTGTIGEKLFF
TRBJ1-1 NA NA 15 TRBV5-6 TGTGCCAGCAGCACGCCATCAGGGGTTCGCACTGAAGCTTTCTTT CASSTPSGVRTEAFF
TRBJ1-2 TRBD1 NA 14 TRBV24-1 TGTGCCACCAGTGATCAGGACAGGGGGTATGGCTACACCTTC CATSDQDRGYGYTF
TRBJ2-7 TRBD1 NA 14 TRBV6-4 TGTGCCAGCAGCCCCGGGACAGGGGCTTCCGAGCAGTACTTC CASSPGTGASEQYF
TRBJ2-1 TRBD2 once 14 TRBV11-1 TGTGCCAGCAGCGCCGGGGGGGGCCACAATGAGCAGTTCTTC CASSAGGGHNEQFF
TRBJ2-7 TRBD2 NA 15 TRBV5-1 TGCGCCAGCAGCTTTGGGGGGGTTGGATCCTACGAGCAGTACTTC CASSFGGVGSYEQYF
TRBJ1-1 TRBD1 NA 14 TRBV3-1/TRBV3-2 TGTGCCAGCAGTTGGGACAGGGCCCACACTGAAGCTTTCTTT CASSWDRAHTEAFF
TRBJ1-4 TRBD1 few 15 TRBV19 TGTGCCAGTAGTGTAAAGGGACAGGGACGTGAAAAACTGTTTTTT CASSVKGQGREKLFF
TRBJ1-5 NA NA 15 TRBV28 TGTGCCAGCAGTTACGGGGGGGGTGGCAATCAGCCCCAGCATTTT CASSYGGGGNQPQHF
TRBJ1-1 NA NA 14 TRBV29-1 TGCAGCGCCGTAGTAGGGGGGGCAGGAACTGAAGCTTTCTTT CSAVVGGAGTEAFF
TRBJ2-7 NA NA 13 TRBV7-8 TGTGCCAGCAGCTTACGACACTTACTCGAGCAGTACTTC CASSLRHLLEQYF
TRBJ1-3 TRBD1 NA 16 TRBV18 TGTGCCAGCTCGCCTGAGACAGGGAGGCATGGAAACACCATATATTTT CASSPETGRHGNTIYF
TRBJ2-1 TRBD2 NA 17 TRBV5-1 TGCGCCAGCAGCCCTCTGGGGCTAGCGGACGAATACAATGAGCAGTTCTTC CASSPLGLADEYNEQFF
TRBJ2-1 NA few 17 TRBV18 TGTGCCAGCTCACCATCCTCCCAGCGGGCGCCAGGGCATGAGCAGTTCTTC CASSPSSQRAPGHEQFF
TRBJ2-2 TRBD2 NA 15 TRBV7-3 TGTGCCAGCAGCGGACTAGCGGGAGGAAGCGGGGAGCTGTTTTTT CASSGLAGGSGELFF
TRBJ1-1 NA NA 16 TRBV18 TGTGCCAGCTCACCCCGAGCGGGGTTTGAGAACACTGAAGCTTTCTTT CASSPRAGFENTEAFF
TRBJ2-7 TRBD1 NA 17 TRBV6-1 TGTGCCAGCAGTGAAGGAGGCTCGGGACAGGGGATCTACGAGCAGTACTTC CASSEGGSGQGIYEQYF
TRBJ2-2 TRBD1 NA 17 TRBV6-1 TGTGCCAGCAGTGAGACGACAGGGGGCTTGGGCGCCGGGGAGCTGTTTTTT CASSETTGGLGAGELFF
TRBJ2-3 NA NA 19 TRBV5-1 TGCGCCAGCAGCCTTAGGGGTTTGGAGGGCCGGGTTAGCACAGATACGCAGTATTTT CASSLRGLEGRVSTDTQYF
TRBJ1-6 NA NA 14 TRBV7-8 TGTGCCAGCAGCCAACAGGTGGGAAATTCACCCCTCCACTTT CASSQQVGNSPLHF
TRBJ2-1 TRBD2 NA 13 TRBV30 TGTGCCTGGGGGACTAGCGGCTACAATGAGCAGTTCTTC CAWGTSGYNEQFF
TRBJ2-7 TRBD2 NA 15 TRBV9 TGTGCCAGCAGCGTTAGCGGGTCGTACTCCTACGAGCAGTACTTC CASSVSGSYSYEQYF
TRBJ2-7 NA NA 13 TRBV10-3 TGTGCCATCAGAGTTGCCGGGGTGGAAGAGCAGTACTTC CAIRVAGVEEQYF
TRBJ2-5 NA NA 13 TRBV27 TGTGCCAGCAGTTTCCGACTCCAAGAGACCCAGTACTTC CASSFRLQETQYF
TRBJ2-5 TRBD1 NA 15 TRBV5-6 TGTGCCAGCAGCCAAGACTGGACAGGTCGCGAGACCCAGTACTTC CASSQDWTGRETQYF
TRBJ1-1 NA NA 12 TRBV29-1 TGCAGCGTTAGGCCGGGGAACACTGAAGCTTTCTTT CSVRPGNTEAFF
TRBJ1-1 NA NA 13 TRBV19 TGTGCCAGTAGCTCCAGGGGGAACACTGAAGCTTTCTTT CASSSRGNTEAFF
TRBJ1-3 NA NA 14 TRBV9 TGTGCCAGCAGCGCAGGGACTCCTGGAAACACCATATATTTT CASSAGTPGNTIYF
TRBJ1-2 NA NA 14 TRBV3-1/TRBV3-2 TGTGCCAGCAGCCAAGGGCAGGGGAGGGATGGCTACACCTTC CASSQGQGRDGYTF
TRBJ2-7 TRBD1 NA 15 TRBV5-1 TGCGCCAGCAGCTTGGGGACAGGGGGAACGCACGAGCAGTACTTC CASSLGTGGTHEQYF
TRBJ2-5 TRBD2 once 13 TRBV11-2 TGTGCCAGCAGCTTAGGACTAGCGGAGACCCAGTACTTC CASSLGLAETQYF
TRBJ1-2 NA NA 13 TRBV14 TGTGCCAGCAGCCAAAGGGGAGGTCTCCGCTACACCTTC CASSQRGGLRYTF
TRBJ1-1 TRBD1 NA 12 TRBV2 TGTGCCAGCCTCCAGACAGGGTGGATGGCTTTCTTT CASLQTGWMAFF
TRBJ2-7 TRBD2 NA 15 TRBV5-5 TGTGCCAGCAGCTTGGCGACTAGCGGGGTCTACGAGCAGTACTTC CASSLATSGVYEQYF
TRBJ2-1 TRBD2 NA 15 TRBV5-4 TGTGCCAGCAGCTCGGGACTAGCGGGCGACAATGAGCAGTTCTTC CASSSGLAGDNEQFF
TRBJ1-1 TRBD1 NA 15 TRBV5-5 TGTGCCAGCAGCCTAGCCGGGACAGCGAACACTGAAGCTTTCTTT CASSLAGTANTEAFF
TRBJ1-5 TRBD1 NA 14 TRBV2 TGTGCCAGCAGGGACAGGCTAGAGAATCAGCCCCAGCATTTT CASRDRLENQPQHF
TRBJ2-7 TRBD1 few 15 TRBV5-1 TGCGCCAGCAGCCCCTCGACAGGGGGCTCCTACGAGCAGTACTTC CASSPSTGGSYEQYF
TRBJ2-5 NA NA 15 TRBV9 TGTGCCAGCAGCGTAGTCATGTTGTCCCAAGAGACCCAGTACTTC CASSVVMLSQETQYF
TRBJ1-5 TRBD1 NA 16 TRBV2 TGTGCCAGCAAACCGGGACAGCTCCTCCAGGGGCAGCCCCAGCATTTT CASKPGQLLQGQPQHF